This note documents a single TCR beta chain sequence. Its antigen remains unknown. Patients scored at least 18 on the Hamilton Depression Scale with DSM-IV major depression. Magnetic negative selection enriched CD4+ T cells from thawed PBMCs. The record originates from a study of untreated major depressive disorder. The study, taken as a whole, reports: Only three preselected Vbeta families were compared in sequencing. CD4+ T cells from depressed patients used TRBV05-01 (Vbeta 5.1) more often than controls.

Clones were read by immunoSEQ multiplex PCR, and TCRdb kept only the in-frame ones, dropping some. The sample lists 23,000 or so clones, 90% to 95% occurring once. This CDR3 has 14 residues. Trimming removed 3 bases from V and 10 bases from J; junction bases left unmatched: 7. Germline CDR1 and CDR2: SGHTS and YDEGEE. Specimen: CD4+ T cells from PBMCs. The receptor comes from a woman in her 30s with major depressive disorder. V and J are TRBV5-8 and TRBJ2-1; 10 bases align to TRBD2. CDR3 DNA sequence: TGTGCCAGCAGCTGGCTAGCGGGAGAGTTCGAGCAGTTCTTC. Its protein is CASSWLAGEFEQFF.